This TCR beta chain was captured in a study of cytomegalovirus exposure and HLA in healthy donors. Overall study: Findings of an earlier analysis included about 100 million unique TCR beta sequences from roughly 180 million T cells.

Regarding the study as a whole: It has been reported that TCR beta sequences accurately predicted the HLA-A and HLA-B alleles of most subjects. There were some public TCRs occurring in many donors, but most TCR sequences were rare.

Notes on this clone: Its cognate antigen is unknown.

CDR3 size: 19 residues. Looked up from germline, CDR1 is LGHNA and CDR2 is YSLEER. J gave up 8 bases and V 1 base, and 19 bases lay outside the gene matches. PCR primers comprised 60 Vbeta and 13 Jbeta primers. The data were produced by immunoSEQ multiplex PCR, yet TCRdb's version contains in-frame clones alone and is incomplete. The data contain some 180,000 clones, roughly 80% of them singletons. This sequence joins TRBV4-3 and TRBJ2-1; 8 nucleotides align to TRBD2. What was sequenced was PBMCs. The TCR was taken from a young woman in good health and CMV-seronegative. The chain's CDR3 is CASSQVWIGISGRYDEQFF. CDR3 bases: TGCGCCAGCAGCCAAGTTTGGATCGGGATAAGCGGGAGATATGATGAGCAGTTCTTC.